Listed below are T cell receptor beta chains from one sample, sequenced in a study of Ad26.COV2.S vaccination and SARS-CoV-2 variants. The assay was immunoSEQ multiplex PCR, and TCRdb's table has in-frame clones only and misses some. Among about 350,000 clones listed, 88% were seen once. The sample here was peripheral blood, taken in a trial of Ad26.COV2.S vaccine versus placebo. These receptors all come from a person between 18 and 60 years old who received the Ad26.COV2.S COVID-19 vaccine or a placebo. Each CDR3 is given with its conserved first and last residue. Each record gives: D gene, J gene, V gene, clone size, CDR3 DNA, CDR3 protein. D genes are given only for firm matches. Some rows mark clone size as missing; the rest say once, few, many or name a class of expanded clone.

.	TRBJ2-7	TRBV6-5	.	TGTGCCAGCAGTCTCGCTCAAGGAGATTACGAGCAGTACTTC	CASSLAQGDYEQYF
.	TRBJ2-1	TRBV28	.	TGTGCCAGCAGCCTCATGGGGCTACAGAATGAGCAGTTCTTC	CASSLMGLQNEQFF
.	TRBJ2-1	TRBV5-1	.	TGCGCCAGCAGACCTGGGACTGCCAATGAGCAGTTCTTC	CASRPGTANEQFF
TRBD2	TRBJ2-3	TRBV7-9	.	TGTGCCAGCAGCCCGAGACTAGCGGGGGCGGATACGCAGTATTTT	CASSPRLAGADTQYF
.	TRBJ1-1	TRBV25-1	.	TGTGCCAGCAGAGAGGTGGGTGAAGCTTTCTTT	CASREVGEAFF
TRBD1	TRBJ1-1	TRBV3-1/TRBV3-2	.	TGTGCCAGCAGCCAACGGGGACAGCGTGACGCTGAAGCTTTCTTT	CASSQRGQRDAEAFF
.	TRBJ2-5	TRBV2	many	TGTGCCAGCATTAAAGGGGGGGGAGAGACCCAGTACTTC	CASIKGGGETQYF
.	TRBJ1-5	TRBV7-2	.	TGTGCCAGCAGCTTAGACCTTAATCAGCCCCAGCATTTT	CASSLDLNQPQHF
TRBD1	TRBJ1-1	TRBV9	few	TGTGCCAGCAGCATCGGACAGGGCCATACTGAAGCTTTCTTT	CASSIGQGHTEAFF
.	TRBJ2-7	TRBV6-5	.	TGTGCCAGCAGTTACTCGAGCGCGTACGAGCAGTACTTC	CASSYSSAYEQYF
TRBD1	TRBJ2-1	TRBV7-9	.	TGTGCCAGCAGCGGACCACAGGGGTCCTACAATGAGCAGTTCTTC	CASSGPQGSYNEQFF
TRBD1	TRBJ2-5	TRBV18	once	TGTGCCAGCTCGCGGGACAGGGCAGAGACCCAGTACTTC	CASSRDRAETQYF
TRBD2	TRBJ2-3	TRBV7-3	.	TGTGCCAGCAGCGGGACTAGCGGGGGGTCTAGCACAGATACGCAGTATTTT	CASSGTSGGSSTDTQYF
.	TRBJ1-2	TRBV7-8	.	TGTGCCAGCAGCTTAGTTCCCGGGGTCGGGTATGGCTACACCTTC	CASSLVPGVGYGYTF
.	TRBJ1-4	TRBV5-1	.	TGCGCCAGCAGCCCGCGGGATTTGGGGAATGAAAAACTGTTTTTT	CASSPRDLGNEKLFF
TRBD1	TRBJ1-1	TRBV3-1/TRBV3-2	few	TGTGCCAGCAGCCCGACAGGGGGCTCGACTGAAGCTTTCTTT	CASSPTGGSTEAFF
TRBD2	TRBJ2-7	TRBV15	few	TGTGCCACCAGCAGAGATCATCTTGCGGGAGGGGACGAGCAGTACTTC	CATSRDHLAGGDEQYF
.	TRBJ2-5	TRBV28	.	TGTGCCAGCAGTTTACGGTTAGCGGAGGCCCGAAAAGAGACCCAGTACTTC	CASSLRLAEARKETQYF
TRBD1	TRBJ1-5	TRBV7-8	few	TGTGCCACCCAGCGGGACAGGGGTTTTGAACAGCCCCAGCATTTT	CATQRDRGFEQPQHF
TRBD1	TRBJ1-1	TRBV15	.	TGTGCCACCAGCAGAGGCAGGGGGCTTGACACTGAAGCTTTCTTT	CATSRGRGLDTEAFF
TRBD2	TRBJ2-7	TRBV18	.	TGTGCCAGCTCACCGTTTGGGGGGGACGAGCAGTACTTC	CASSPFGGDEQYF
.	TRBJ2-5	TRBV4-3	.	TGCGCCAGCAGCCAACAACATTTTCGGGAGTTCCCAGAGACCCAGTACTTC	CASSQQHFREFPETQYF
.	TRBJ1-2	TRBV20-1	.	TGCAGTGCTAGTGAGGGGACTAACTATGGCTACACCTTC	CSASEGTNYGYTF
TRBD1	TRBJ2-2	TRBV4-2	.	TGTGCCAGCAGCCAACAAGACAGGGGTGCCGGGGAGCTGTTTTTT	CASSQQDRGAGELFF
.	TRBJ2-7	TRBV7-2	.	TGTGCCAGCAGCCCCGTTCTGGGGGGGGCAATTATCTACGAGCAGTACTTC	CASSPVLGGAIIYEQYF
.	TRBJ1-3	TRBV5-6	.	TGTGCCAGCAGCTTGGGAATTATTGGAAACACCATATATTTT	CASSLGIIGNTIYF
.	TRBJ1-5	TRBV28	.	TGTGCCAGCAGAGTACTGAGCAATCAGCCCCAGCATTTT	CASRVLSNQPQHF
.	TRBJ1-4	TRBV18	.	TGTGCCAGCTCACCACTAGTGTCTGGTGAAAAACTGTTTTTT	CASSPLVSGEKLFF
.	TRBJ1-2	TRBV12-5	.	TGTGCTAGTGGATTACAGGGAGTTGCCTATGGCTACACCTTC	CASGLQGVAYGYTF
.	TRBJ2-1	TRBV7-3	.	TGTGCCAGCAGCCCACAGGTTACCTACAATGAGCAGTTCTTC	CASSPQVTYNEQFF
TRBD1	TRBJ1-5	TRBV7-8	once	TGTGCCAGCAGCCCCAATCGAAACAGGGGGGTTAGGAAAACGTGGCCCCAGCATTTT	CASSPNRNRGVRKTWPQHF
TRBD1	TRBJ2-7	TRBV6-4	.	TGTGCCAGCAGTGAGGGGACAGGGGTAAACGAGCAGTACTTC	CASSEGTGVNEQYF
.	TRBJ2-7	TRBV7-9	.	TGTGCCAGCAGCTTAGACCTCGGGAACGAGCAGTACTTC	CASSLDLGNEQYF
TRBD2	TRBJ2-5	TRBV5-1	once	TGCGCCAGCAGCTCGGGACTAGCGGGGGAACAAGAGACCCAGTACTTC	CASSSGLAGEQETQYF
.	TRBJ1-3	TRBV5-8	few	TGTGCCAGCAGCTTGCGGGTCAGGAACTCTGGAAACACCATATATTTT	CASSLRVRNSGNTIYF
.	TRBJ1-5	TRBV3-1/TRBV3-2	.	TGTGCCAGCAGCCAAGATATGGCGGGTGCGAGCAATCAGCCCCAGCATTTT	CASSQDMAGASNQPQHF
.	TRBJ1-4	TRBV7-2	.	TGTGCCAGCAGCTTACGGAGCCCTAATGAAAAACTGTTTTTT	CASSLRSPNEKLFF
.	TRBJ2-7	TRBV6-2/TRBV6-3	.	TGTGCCAGCAGTTACACCGGGACTCTGTCCTACGAGCAGTACTTC	CASSYTGTLSYEQYF